This TCR beta chain was captured in a study of vaccination and CD4 T cells after COVID-19. This CDR3 comprises 10 residues. Germline CDR1 MDHEN, CDR2 SYDVKM. V lost 5 bases, J lost 13 bases, and 11 bases lay in between. The study, taken as a whole, reports: A nonsignificant median increase from about 20 to 38 SARS-CoV-2-reactive clonotypes was observed.

MiXCR was run by TCRdb on the PCR reads, yielding one entry per CDR3 protein. Among approximately 20,000 distinct CDR3 sequences listed, less than 80% were seen once. As for this clonotype: Its antigen is unknown.

Source: CD4+ T cells from blood, taken before SARS-CoV-2 vaccination. This TCR derives from a human donor who had recovered from COVID-19. V is TRBV28 and J is TRBJ2-5, with a weak D call TRBD2 (5 bases). CDR3 residues: CASSPSGLYF. CDR3 nucleotides: TGTGCCAGCAGTCCCTCGGGGTTGTACTTC.